This T cell receptor beta chain came from a study of T cell repertoires in cytomegalovirus infection. Study in general: CMV infection plus the matching HLA type was flagged by public TCR beta signatures. General study findings and limits: There were carriers of CMV plus the relevant HLA, and cumulative public TCR beta family frequency identified them. CMV-specific TCR beta clonotypes restricted by HLA-C dominated the ex vivo response.

Many counts were recorded for this clonotype. Antigen specificity is unknown. TCRdb passed the reads through MiXCR, listing each CDR3 protein once. The sample lists about 140,000 distinct CDR3 sequences, about 6% occurring once. Germline assignment: CDR1 MGHRA and CDR2 YSYEKL. The CDR3 is 15 amino acids. With 1 base clipped from V and 7 bases from J, the junction kept 7 bases outside the gene matches. This TCR was recovered from a human donor in good health (CMV status not recorded). Some clones in this sample may be carry-over from other donors' samples. The chain employs TRBV4-1 and TRBJ1-1; 9 bases map to TRBD1. The sequencing sample was made of PBMCs. As DNA, the CDR3 is TGCGCCAGCAGCCAAGTGGACAGGGGTATTAGTGAAGCTTTCTTT. This translates into CASSQVDRGISEAFF.